Shown below are 21 T cell receptor beta chains from a single sample sequenced in a study of blood T cells in healthy people across ages. A second PCR of 7 to 11 cycles used a sample-barcoded 5' primer and a J-beta primer mix. TCRdb reanalysed the 5' RACE reads using MiXCR and keeps one entry per CDR3 protein. The profile shows around 1,600,000 distinct CDR3 sequences, approximately 43% of them singletons. Sequencing input: blood. These receptors all come from a woman aged 18-29 years in good health.

J is TRBJ2-1 and V is TRBV3-1; the D is unclear. This CDR3 contains 13 residues. The V end lost 4 bases, the J end lost 8 bases, and 12 bases lay between the germline ends. Germline V gene data show CDR1 as LGHDT and CDR2 as YNNKEL (reference sequence). In DNA form, the CDR3 reads TGTGCCAGCAGCCGCCTAGTTGCCGATGAGCAGTTCTTC. It is translated as CASSRLVADEQFF.

The CDR3 spells CASSPQGLNQPQHF. CDR3 nucleotide sequence: TGCGCCAGCAGCCCACAGGGGCTAAATCAGCCCCAGCATTTT. The chain links TRBV4-1 to TRBJ1-5; 7 bases match TRBD1. The CDR3 is 14 residues long. V was pared by 4 bases and J by 4 bases, with 4 bases of the junction left unmatched. CDR1 and CDR2 from the germline V gene are MGHRA and YSYEKL.

The chain has TRBV24-1 and TRBJ2-3; D unclear. The germline V and J ends were trimmed by 0 bases and 12 bases, with 6 bases remaining between them. The CDR3 covers 11 residues. CDR1 KGHDR and CDR2 SFDVKD come from the germline V gene. CDR3 residues: CATSDLESQYF. CDR3 DNA sequence: TGTGCCACCAGTGATTTGGAGTCTCAGTATTTT.

As to this clonotype: This may come from a read error, since a much larger clone is one base off. The J gene is TRBJ2-1, the V gene TRBV4-1; D gene uncertain. Trimming pared 0 bases from V and 10 bases from J, leaving 19 bases between. There are 16 residues in the CDR3. The germline V gene has CDR1 MGHRA and CDR2 YSYEKL. This CDR3 reads CASSQDTQTVSKEQFF. In nucleotides, the CDR3 is TGCGCCAGCAGCCAAGATACCCAAACCGTAAGCAAGGAGCAGTTCTTC.

The V call is TRBV7-3, the J call TRBJ2-7, with TRBD2 matching over 8 bases. The CDR3 runs 13 residues. The V and J ends lost 5 bases and 7 bases, in that order; junction bases with no gene match: 7. Germline lookup yields CDR1 SGHTA and CDR2 FQGTGA. DNA of the CDR3: TGTGCCAGCAGCCGTCAACTAGCGGAAGAGCAGTACTTC. Translated, it gives CASSRQLAEEQYF.

The chain couples TRBV20-1 to TRBJ2-3, with D unclear. Trimming took 2 bases from V and 5 from J, leaving 14 bases between them. CDR1 DFQATT and CDR2 SNEGSKA come from the germline V gene (reference sequence). The CDR3 is made up of 14 amino acids. The CDR3 DNA sequence: TGCAGTGCTAGAATGGCCCGATATTTAGATACGCAGTATTTT. This codes for CSARMARYLDTQYF.

This clonotype was picked up a small number of times. CDR3 amino acids: CASSQDGFGGPEAFF. The CDR3 DNA reads as TGCGCCAGCAGCCAGGACGGTTTCGGCGGACCTGAAGCTTTCTTT. The J gene is TRBJ1-1, the V gene TRBV4-1; no reliable D call. The CDR3 consists of 15 residues. V dropped 3 bases and J dropped 6 bases, with 17 bases sitting between them. CDR1 is MGHRA, CDR2 YSYEKL, per germline.

In its sample, this clonotype was seen many times. The chain has TRBV7-2 and TRBJ2-1; D remains unclear. Looked up from germline, CDR1 is SGHTA and CDR2 is FQGNSA. The CDR3 runs to 13 residues. Trimming pared 3 bases from V and 8 bases from J, leaving 11 bases between. The chain's CDR3 is CASSFRERYEQFF. CDR3 coding DNA: TGTGCCAGCAGCTTTCGAGAGAGGTATGAGCAGTTCTTC.

This chain uses TRBV7-6 with TRBJ2-3; 8 nucleotides match TRBD2. The CDR3 totals 17 residues. After removal of 4 bases from V and 1 base from J, the junction contained 10 bases not matched to a gene. Per the germline V gene, CDR1 is SGHVS and CDR2 is FNYEAQ. The CDR3 region is CASSSPGTSFRTDTQYF. The CDR3 region has the DNA TGTGCCAGCAGCTCACCCGGGACTAGTTTCCGCACAGATACGCAGTATTTT.

This clonotype was observed a handful of times. The gene calls are TRBV20-1 and TRBJ1-5; D gene unclear. V was cut by 1 base and J by 2 bases, with 18 bases left in between. The germline gives CDR1 DFQATT, CDR2 SNEGSKA (reference sequence). There are 17 residues in the CDR3. The CDR3 coding sequence is TGCAGTGCTAGAGTTCTCTTCATAGACCGAGGCAATCAGCCCCAGCATTTT. Encoded protein: CSARVLFIDRGNQPQHF.

The gene calls are TRBV3-1 and TRBJ1-6; 8 bases fit TRBD1. The CDR3 has 15 residues. After removal of 5 bases from V and 9 bases from J, the junction contained 9 bases not matched to a gene. Germline assignment: CDR1 LGHDT and CDR2 YNNKEL (reference sequence). In DNA form, the CDR3 reads TGTGCCAGCAGCTGGTCCCAGCAGGGGGCTTCACCCCTCCACTTT. Protein: CASSWSQQGASPLHF.

The chain carries TRBV20-1 and TRBJ1-4; D unresolved. The CDR3 totals 13 residues. CDR1 and CDR2 (germline): DFQATT, SNEGSKA (reference sequence). V lost 0 bases and J 6 bases, leaving 8 bases between the germline ends. The CDR3 nucleotides read TGCAGTGCTAGAGATCTTACAGATGAAAAACTGTTTTTT. This translates into CSARDLTDEKLFF.

A few counts support this clonotype. This rearrangement joins TRBV6-2 or TRBV6-3 to TRBJ2-7, with a possible D match to TRBD1 (5 bases). CDR3 length: 13 residues. The germline CDR1 and CDR2 sequences are MNHEY and SVGEGT. Trimming shortened V by 6 bases and J by 0 bases, and 9 bases separated the two germline ends. CDR3 amino acids: CASSADISYEQYF. In DNA form, the CDR3 reads TGTGCCAGCAGCGCGGACATCTCCTACGAGCAGTACTTC.

This clonotype has a handful of counts. The chain uses TRBV5-4 and TRBJ2-3; D may be TRBD2 (5 bases). Trimming left V 3 bases short and J 6 bases short, with 26 bases between. The CDR3 contains 18 residues. From germline, CDR1 is SGHNT and CDR2 YYREEE (reference sequence). DNA of the CDR3: TGTGCCAGCAGCTCAATTTTCTCAAACCGGGGTTCCGAGGATACGCAGTATTTT. It specifies CASSSIFSNRGSEDTQYF.

J is TRBJ2-1 and V is TRBV5-1, with D possibly matching TRBD2 (5 bases). V was pared by 4 bases and J by 6 bases, with 11 bases between. Germline V gives CDR1 SGHRS, CDR2 YFSETQ. This CDR3 is 13 amino acids long. CDR3 sequence: CASSLPSINEQFF. DNA for the CDR3: TGCGCCAGCAGCCTGCCTAGCATCAATGAGCAGTTCTTC.

This clonotype has just a few counts. The genes are TRBV11-2 and TRBJ2-3, with 10 bases aligning to TRBD1. The CDR3 is 15 residues long. Germline V gene lookup returns CDR1 SGHAT and CDR2 FQNNGV. Trimming took 6 bases from V and 3 from J; bases not matched to a gene: 6. The CDR3 protein is CASRPDRGRTDTQYF. The CDR3 coding sequence is TGTGCCAGCAGGCCTGACAGGGGGCGAACAGATACGCAGTATTTT.

This clonotype turned up a few times. The V and J genes are TRBV5-1 and TRBJ2-3, with D uncertain. This CDR3 is built from 14 residues. V was trimmed by 3 bases and J by 6 bases, leaving 14 bases between them. From germline, CDR1 is SGHRS and CDR2 YFSETQ. For the CDR3, the DNA is TGCGCCAGCAGCTATGGACCTATACCTGATACGCAGTATTTT. Amino acids: CASSYGPIPDTQYF.

The V and J genes are TRBV20-1 and TRBJ2-1, with D possibly called TRBD1 or TRBD2 (5 bases each). Germline loops: CDR1 DFQATT, CDR2 SNEGSKA (reference sequence). Trimming pared 2 bases from V and 0 bases from J, leaving 17 bases between. The CDR3 is 17 residues long. The CDR3, as DNA: TGCAGTGCTAGAACCCAGGCCGGGACCACCTCCTACAATGAGCAGTTCTTC. Residues: CSARTQAGTTSYNEQFF.

This clonotype has more than one count but fewer than ten. The CDR3 DNA sequence: TGTGCCAGCAGTTTCCGAGCGGGAGTTCGTGAGCAGTACTTC. This gives the protein CASSFRAGVREQYF. This chain connects TRBV27 to TRBJ2-4; TRBD2 matches at 8 bases. After removal of 3 bases from V and 13 bases from J, the junction contained 11 bases not matched to a gene. CDR1 MNHEY and CDR2 SMNVEV come from the germline V gene (reference sequence). This CDR3 comprises 14 residues.

This sequence joins TRBV5-6 and TRBJ2-1; perhaps TRBD2 as D (5 bases). The J call is doubtful: the DNA matches TRBJ2-7 better. Germline V gene lookup returns CDR1 SGHDT and CDR2 YYEEEE. This CDR3 comprises 17 residues. The CDR3 loop is CASSLYRALDWHNEQYF. CDR3 nucleotide sequence: TGTGCCAGCAGCTTGTACCGGGCACTAGATTGGCACAATGAGCAGTACTTC.

In this sample, this clonotype turned up a few times. This chain connects TRBV6-1 to TRBJ1-5; 9 bases line up with TRBD1. This CDR3 has 18 amino acids. The ends lost 6 bases at V and 0 bases at J; junction bases unmatched: 12. CDR1 is MNHNS, CDR2 SASEGT, per germline. CDR3: CASRSGTGSPYSNQPQHF. The CDR3 DNA reads as TGTGCCAGCAGATCCGGGACAGGGTCCCCTTATAGCAATCAGCCCCAGCATTTT.